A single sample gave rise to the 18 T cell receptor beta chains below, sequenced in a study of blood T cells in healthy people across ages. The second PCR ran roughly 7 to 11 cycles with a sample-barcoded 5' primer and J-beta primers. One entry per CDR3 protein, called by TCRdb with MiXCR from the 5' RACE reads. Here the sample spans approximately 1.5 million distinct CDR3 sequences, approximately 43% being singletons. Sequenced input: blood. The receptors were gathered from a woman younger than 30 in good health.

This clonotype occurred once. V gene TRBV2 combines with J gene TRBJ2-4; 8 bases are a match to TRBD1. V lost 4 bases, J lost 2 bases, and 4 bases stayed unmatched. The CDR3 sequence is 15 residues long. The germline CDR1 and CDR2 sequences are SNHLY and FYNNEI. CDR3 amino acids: CASSARGLSKNIQYF. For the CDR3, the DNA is TGTGCCAGCAGTGCCAGGGGGCTGTCCAAAAACATTCAGTACTTC.

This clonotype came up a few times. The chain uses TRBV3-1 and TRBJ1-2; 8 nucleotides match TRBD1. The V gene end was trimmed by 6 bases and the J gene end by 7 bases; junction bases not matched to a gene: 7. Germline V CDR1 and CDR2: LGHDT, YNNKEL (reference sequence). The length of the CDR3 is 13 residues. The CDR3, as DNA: TGTGCCAGCAGTACAGGGGGAAAGCGTGGCTACACCTTC. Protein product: CASSTGGKRGYTF.

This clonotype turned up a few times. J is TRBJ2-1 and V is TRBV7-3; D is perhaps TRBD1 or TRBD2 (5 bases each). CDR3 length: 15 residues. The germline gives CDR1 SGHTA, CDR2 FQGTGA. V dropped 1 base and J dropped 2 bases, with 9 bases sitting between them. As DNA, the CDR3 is TGTGCCAGCAGCTTAATGGGGGTTCCCTACAATGAGCAGTTCTTC. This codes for CASSLMGVPYNEQFF.

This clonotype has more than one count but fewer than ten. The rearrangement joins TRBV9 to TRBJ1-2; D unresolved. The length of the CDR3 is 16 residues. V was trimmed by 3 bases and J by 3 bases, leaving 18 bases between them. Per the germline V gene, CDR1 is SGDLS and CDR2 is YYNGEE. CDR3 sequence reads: CASSEGIGVPHYGYTF. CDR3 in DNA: TGTGCCAGCAGCGAGGGAATTGGGGTGCCGCACTATGGCTACACCTTC.

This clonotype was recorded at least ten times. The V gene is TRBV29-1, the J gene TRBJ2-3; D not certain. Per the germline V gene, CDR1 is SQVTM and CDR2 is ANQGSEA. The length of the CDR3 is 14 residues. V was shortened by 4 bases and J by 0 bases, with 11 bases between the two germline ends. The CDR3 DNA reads TGCAGCGTTGGCAGGATCCTTAGCACAGATACGCAGTATTTT. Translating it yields CSVGRILSTDTQYF.

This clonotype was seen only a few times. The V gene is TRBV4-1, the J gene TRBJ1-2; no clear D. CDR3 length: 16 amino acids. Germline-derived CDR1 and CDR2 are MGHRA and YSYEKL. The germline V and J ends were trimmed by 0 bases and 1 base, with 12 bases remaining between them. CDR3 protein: CASSQDDRQFNYGYTF. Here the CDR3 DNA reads TGCGCCAGCAGCCAAGATGATCGACAATTTAACTATGGCTACACCTTC.

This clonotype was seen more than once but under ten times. CDR3 loop: CASSFARGQSNQPQHF. The CDR3 DNA sequence: TGTGCCAGCAGTTTCGCGAGGGGGCAGAGCAATCAGCCCCAGCATTTT. The rearrangement links TRBV6-6 to TRBJ1-5; TRBD1 matches at 7 bases. The CDR3 has 16 residues. V lost 4 bases, J lost 1 base, and 7 bases stayed unmatched. CDR1 is MNHNY, CDR2 SVGAGI, per germline (reference sequence).

The CDR3 nucleotides read TGCGCCAGCAGCGGTGGGGCAATCTACAATGAGCAGTTCTTC. Encoded protein: CASSGGAIYNEQFF. This chain joins TRBV5-1 and TRBJ2-1, with a tentative D call TRBD1 (5 bases). The CDR3 totals 14 residues. With 4 bases removed from V and 3 bases from J, the gap between germline ends came to 11 bases. Germline lookup yields CDR1 SGHRS and CDR2 YFSETQ.

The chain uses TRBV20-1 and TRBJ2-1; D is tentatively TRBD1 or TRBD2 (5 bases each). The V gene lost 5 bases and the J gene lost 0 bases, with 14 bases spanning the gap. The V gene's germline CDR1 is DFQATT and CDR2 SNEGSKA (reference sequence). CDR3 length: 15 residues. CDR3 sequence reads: CSAPWGGHSYNEQFF. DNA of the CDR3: TGCAGTGCTCCTTGGGGCGGGCACTCCTACAATGAGCAGTTCTTC.

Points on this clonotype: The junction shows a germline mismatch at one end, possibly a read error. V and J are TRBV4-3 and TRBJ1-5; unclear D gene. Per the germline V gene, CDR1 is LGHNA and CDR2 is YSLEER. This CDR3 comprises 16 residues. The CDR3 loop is CAGSQDRYGSNQPQHF. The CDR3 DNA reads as TGCGCCGGCAGCCAAGATCGTTACGGTAGCAATCAGCCCCAGCATTTT.

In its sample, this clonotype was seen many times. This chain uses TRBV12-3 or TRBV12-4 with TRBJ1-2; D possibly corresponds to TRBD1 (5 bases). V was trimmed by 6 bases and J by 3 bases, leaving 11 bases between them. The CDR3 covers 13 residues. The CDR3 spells CASSSRQYYGYTF. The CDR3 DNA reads TGTGCCAGCAGCTCCAGACAGTACTATGGCTACACCTTC.

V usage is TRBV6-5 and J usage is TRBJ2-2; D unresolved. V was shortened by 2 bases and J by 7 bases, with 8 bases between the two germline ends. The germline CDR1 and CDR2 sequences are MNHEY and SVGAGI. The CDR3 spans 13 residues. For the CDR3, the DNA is TGTGCCAGCAGTTACCGGGTGGACGGGGAGCTGTTTTTT. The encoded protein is CASSYRVDGELFF.

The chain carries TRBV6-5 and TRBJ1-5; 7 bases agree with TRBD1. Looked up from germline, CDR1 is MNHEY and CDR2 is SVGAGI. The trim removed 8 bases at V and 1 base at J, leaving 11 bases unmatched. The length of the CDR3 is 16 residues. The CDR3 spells CASSISGGVSNQPQHF. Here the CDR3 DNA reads TGTGCCAGCTCTATTTCAGGGGGAGTGAGCAATCAGCCCCAGCATTTT.

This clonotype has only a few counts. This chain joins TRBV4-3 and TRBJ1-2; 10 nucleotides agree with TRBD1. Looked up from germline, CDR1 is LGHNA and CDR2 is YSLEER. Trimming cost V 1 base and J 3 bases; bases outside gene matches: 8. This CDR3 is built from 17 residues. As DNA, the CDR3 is TGCGCCAGCAGCCAAGCTCCAGTCGGGACAGGGGACTATGGCTACACCTTC. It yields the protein CASSQAPVGTGDYGYTF.

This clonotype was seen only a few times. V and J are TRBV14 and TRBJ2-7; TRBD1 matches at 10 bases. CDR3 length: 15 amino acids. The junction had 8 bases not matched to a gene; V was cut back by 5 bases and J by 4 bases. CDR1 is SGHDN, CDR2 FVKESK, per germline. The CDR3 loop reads CASSDRDRGLYEQYF. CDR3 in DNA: TGTGCCAGCAGCGACCGGGACAGGGGATTATACGAGCAGTACTTC. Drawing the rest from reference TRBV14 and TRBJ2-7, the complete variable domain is EAGVTQFPSHSVIEKGQTVTLRCDPISGHDNLYWYRRVMGKEIKFLLHFVKESKQDESGMPNNRFLAERTGGTYSTLKVQPAELEDSGVYFCASSDRDRGLYEQYFGPGTRLTVT.

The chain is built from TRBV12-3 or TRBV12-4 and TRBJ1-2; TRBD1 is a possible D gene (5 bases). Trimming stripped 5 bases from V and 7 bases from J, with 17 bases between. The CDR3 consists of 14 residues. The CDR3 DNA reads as TGTGCCAGCAGTACCAACCAGGGTTTTGCTGGCTACACCTTC. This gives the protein CASSTNQGFAGYTF.

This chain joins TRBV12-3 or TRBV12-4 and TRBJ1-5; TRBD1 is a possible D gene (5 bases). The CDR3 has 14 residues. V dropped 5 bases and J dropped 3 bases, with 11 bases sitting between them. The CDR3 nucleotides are TGTGCCAGCAGTCGGGGACGGCACAATCAGCCCCAGCATTTT. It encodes CASSRGRHNQPQHF.

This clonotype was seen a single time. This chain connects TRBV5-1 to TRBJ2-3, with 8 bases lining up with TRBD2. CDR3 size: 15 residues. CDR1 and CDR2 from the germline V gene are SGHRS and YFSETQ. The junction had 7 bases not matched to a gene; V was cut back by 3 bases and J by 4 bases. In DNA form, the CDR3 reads TGCGCCAGCAGCTGGATAGCGGGGACGGCAGATACGCAGTATTTT. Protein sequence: CASSWIAGTADTQYF.